This T cell receptor beta chain was sequenced in a study of cytomegalovirus exposure and HLA in healthy donors. Turning to the study itself: Earlier sequencing of some 190 million T cells yielded around 100 million unique TCR beta sequences. Whole-study findings and limits: In vitro confirmation showed three CMV-associated chains to be CMV antigen specific. As a later analysis revealed, the rate of TCR association differed by HLA locus, with DRB1 most and HLA-C fewest.

Notes on this clone: Its specificity is unknown.

Both 60 Vbeta primers and 13 Jbeta primers went into the PCR. The data were produced by immunoSEQ multiplex PCR, yet TCRdb's version contains in-frame clones alone and is incomplete. The top ten hold approximately 10% of the sample, which has about 130,000 clones, more than 80% seen once. Source material: PBMCs. The clonotype comes from a man aged 30 to 45 in good health and CMV-seropositive.

The CDR3 nucleotides are TGTGCCAGCAGAGCCGGGACAGGGAGTGGCGGGGAGCTGTTTTTT. This encodes CASRAGTGSGGELFF. The chain uses TRBV9 and TRBJ2-2; the match to TRBD1 covers 9 bases. CDR1 is SGDLS and CDR2 is YYNGEE in the germline V gene. The CDR3 length is 15 residues. V dropped 5 bases and J dropped 7; count of bases not matched to a gene: 9.